This is a list of T cell receptor beta chains from one sample in a study of blood T cells in healthy people across ages. TCRdb analysed the 5' RACE reads with MiXCR anew, one entry per CDR3 protein. In the table there are 1.4 million to 1.5 million distinct CDR3 sequences, 42% of which are singletons. The sequencing input was blood. Source of these receptors: a woman between 18 and 29 years old in good health. Both conserved end residues are part of each CDR3. Each record gives: D gene, clone size, V gene, J gene, CDR3 protein, CDR3 DNA. D genes are given only for firm matches. Only some rows state a clone size, as once, few, many or a class for expanded clones.

-	-	TRBV27	TRBJ2-7	CASSFRPRSYEQYF	TGTGCCAGCAGTTTTCGCCCACGGAGCTACGAGCAGTACTTC
-	-	TRBV4-1	TRBJ1-6	CASSRGSGGNYNSPLHF	TGCGCCAGCAGCCGTGGAAGCGGCGGTAACTATAATTCACCCCTCCACTTT
TRBD2	few	TRBV7-9	TRBJ2-3	CASSSLAESTDTQYF	TGTGCCAGCAGCTCCCTAGCGGAGAGCACAGATACGCAGTATTTT
-	-	TRBV3-1	TRBJ2-3	CASSQDGYLSPTQYF	TGTGCCAGCAGCCAAGATGGCTACCTAAGCCCAACGCAGTATTTT
-	-	TRBV29-1	TRBJ2-1	CSVGGGRNNEQFF	TGCAGCGTTGGTGGAGGGCGAAACAATGAGCAGTTCTTC
TRBD2	-	TRBV10-2	TRBJ2-5	CASRGTTDSWETQYF	TGCGCCAGCAGAGGGACTACCGACTCATGGGAGACCCAGTACTTC
-	-	TRBV3-1	TRBJ1-2	CASSQDFREVGVYGYTF	TGTGCCAGCAGCCAAGATTTTCGGGAGGTCGGTGTCTATGGCTACACCTTC
TRBD2	-	TRBV12-3/TRBV12-4	TRBJ2-5	CASSHGRALMGTQYF	TGTGCCAGCAGTCACGGGAGGGCCCTGATGGGGACCCAGTACTTC
TRBD1	-	TRBV6-5	TRBJ2-7	CASSHKTGGHEQYF	TGTGCCAGCAGTCACAAAACAGGGGGCCACGAGCAGTACTTC
-	few	TRBV12-3/TRBV12-4	TRBJ2-7	CASTHTGNSYEQYF	TGTGCCAGCACTCATACAGGTAACTCCTACGAGCAGTACTTC
TRBD2	once	TRBV7-8	TRBJ2-1	CASSFTLAGGYNEQFF	TGTGCCAGCAGCTTCACCCTAGCGGGGGGCTACAATGAGCAGTTCTTC
TRBD1	few	TRBV12-3/TRBV12-4	TRBJ2-7	CASSSLTGDEQYF	TGTGCCAGCAGTTCCTTGACAGGGGACGAGCAGTACTTC
-	few	TRBV7-9	TRBJ1-2	CASSWGDHYGYTF	TGTGCCAGCAGCTGGGGGGATCACTATGGCTACACCTTC
-	-	TRBV7-3	TRBJ2-2	CASSLNYGTGELFF	TGTGCCAGCAGCCTCAATTATGGGACCGGGGAGCTGTTTTTT
TRBD2	-	TRBV20-1	TRBJ2-3	CSARVPGGQDTQYF	TGCAGTGCCAGAGTCCCGGGAGGGCAAGATACGCAGTATTTT
-	-	TRBV2	TRBJ1-2	CGARFGQTDNYGYTF	TGTGGAGCACGTTTCGGGCAGACCGATAACTATGGCTACACCTTC
-	few	TRBV5-1	TRBJ2-1	CASWGEQFF	TGCGCCAGCTGGGGAGAGCAGTTCTTC
-	-	TRBV11-2	TRBJ2-7	CASSWGPVEQYF	TGTGCCAGCAGCTGGGGACCAGTCGAGCAGTACTTC
-	-	TRBV5-1	TRBJ1-2	CASSLTADGDGYTF	TGCGCCAGCAGCCTCACCGCAGATGGCGATGGCTACACCTTC
-	once	TRBV5-1	TRBJ1-4	CASSPGDLGEKLFF	TGCGCCAGCAGCCCCGGGGACCTGGGTGAAAAACTGTTTTTT
-	-	TRBV6-2/TRBV6-3	TRBJ2-1	CASSPRGTTYNEQFF	TGTGCCAGCAGCCCCAGAGGAACTACCTACAATGAGCAGTTCTTC
TRBD1	-	TRBV12-3/TRBV12-4	TRBJ2-6	CATGQGVSGANVLTF	TGTGCCACTGGACAGGGGGTTTCTGGGGCCAACGTCCTGACTTTC
-	many	TRBV7-2	TRBJ2-3	CASSLAPGGDTQYF	TGTGCCAGCAGCTTAGCCCCCGGGGGAGATACGCAGTATTTT
-	-	TRBV20-1	TRBJ1-6	CSAPGARDNSPLHF	TGCAGTGCCCCCGGGGCCAGGGATAATTCACCCCTCCACTTT
-	few	TRBV15	TRBJ2-3	CATRLNTDTQYF	TGTGCCACCAGACTAAACACAGATACGCAGTATTTT
-	-	TRBV2	TRBJ2-3	CASTRDLADTQYF	TGTGCCAGCACCCGGGACCTCGCAGATACGCAGTATTTT
TRBD1	-	TRBV30	TRBJ1-4	CAWTYPPGQLEEKLFF	TGTGCCTGGACATACCCCCCGGGACAGCTGGAGGAAAAACTGTTTTTT
-	-	TRBV27	TRBJ2-2	CASSLGGANGELFF	TGTGCCAGCAGTTTGGGGGGCGCTAACGGGGAGCTGTTTTTT
-	few	TRBV5-1	TRBJ2-2	CASSFSGKSTGELFF	TGCGCCAGCAGCTTTTCAGGGAAAAGCACCGGGGAGCTGTTTTTT
TRBD2	few	TRBV18	TRBJ2-3	CASSPPGGGGTDTQYF	TGTGCCAGCTCACCACCAGGCGGGGGGGGCACAGATACGCAGTATTTT
TRBD2	-	TRBV10-3	TRBJ2-3	CAIGLGTSDSTDTQYF	TGTGCCATAGGCCTCGGGACTAGCGATAGCACAGATACGCAGTATTTT
-	few	TRBV12-3/TRBV12-4	TRBJ2-5	CASSSSWAGQETQYF	TGTGCCAGCAGTTCCTCGTGGGCAGGGCAAGAGACCCAGTACTTC
TRBD1	few	TRBV6-5	TRBJ2-1	CASSYVRTGFTYNEQFF	TGTGCCAGCAGTTACGTAAGGACAGGGTTCACCTACAATGAGCAGTTCTTC
-	-	TRBV10-2	TRBJ1-1	CASSESGRGLSNTEAFF	TGCGCCAGCAGTGAGTCGGGGCGGGGTCTATCGAACACTGAAGCTTTCTTT
TRBD1	-	TRBV6-1	TRBJ1-5	CASRTRGTGSQPQHF	TGTGCCAGCAGAACAAGAGGGACAGGGAGTCAGCCCCAGCATTTT
-	few	TRBV5-1	TRBJ2-7	CASGYNGLTYEQYF	TGCGCCAGCGGGTATAACGGGCTCACCTACGAGCAGTACTTC
-	-	TRBV20-1	TRBJ1-5	CSARVENSNQPQHF	TGCAGTGCTAGAGTAGAGAATAGCAATCAGCCCCAGCATTTT
TRBD1	-	TRBV7-7	TRBJ2-1	CASSGTGYHEQFF	TGTGCCAGCAGCGGGACAGGGTACCATGAGCAGTTCTTC
TRBD1	-	TRBV5-1	TRBJ2-1	CASSSGQGPLAFF	TGCGCCAGCAGCTCGGGACAGGGCCCCTTGGCGTTCTTC
-	-	TRBV6-1	TRBJ2-5	CASKGPWAEQYF	TGTGCCAGCAAAGGACCGTGGGCTGAGCAGTACTTC
TRBD2	-	TRBV4-1	TRBJ2-1	CASSLGLAGVVRDEQFF	TGCGCCAGCAGCCTCGGACTAGCGGGGGTTGTGAGGGATGAGCAGTTCTTC
-	many	TRBV7-2	TRBJ2-5	CASSLALSETQYF	TGTGCCAGCAGCTTAGCTCTTAGTGAGACCCAGTACTTC
TRBD1	few	TRBV27	TRBJ1-2	CASSLLDRDGYTF	TGTGCCAGCAGTTTATTGGACAGGGATGGCTACACCTTC
-	-	TRBV10-3	TRBJ2-1	CAISESTRGEQFF	TGTGCCATCAGTGAGTCGACTCGGGGTGAGCAGTTCTTC
TRBD2	-	TRBV5-6	TRBJ2-3	CASSLAGELNTQYF	TGTGCCAGCAGCCTAGCGGGAGAATTAAATACGCAGTATTTT
-	few	TRBV20-1	TRBJ2-3	CSPVTDTQYF	TGCAGTCCAGTGACAGATACGCAGTATTTT
TRBD2	-	TRBV27	TRBJ2-1	CASTPSGGLNNEQFF	TGTGCCAGTACTCCTTCGGGGGGGCTAAACAATGAGCAGTTCTTC
-	few	TRBV7-9	TRBJ2-7	CASSLLPAYEQYF	TGTGCCAGCAGCCTACTCCCGGCCTACGAGCAGTACTTC
TRBD2	-	TRBV5-1	TRBJ2-7	CASSFPSTAGYSYEQYF	TGCGCCAGCAGCTTTCCCTCGACAGCGGGGTACTCCTACGAGCAGTACTTC
-	-	TRBV6-5	TRBJ2-3	CASSYVRTDTQYF	TGTGCCAGCAGTTACGTCCGAACAGATACGCAGTATTTT
-	-	TRBV28	TRBJ1-2	CASSRSATGANYGYTF	TGTGCCAGCAGCCGTAGTGCGACGGGGGCTAACTATGGCTACACCTTC